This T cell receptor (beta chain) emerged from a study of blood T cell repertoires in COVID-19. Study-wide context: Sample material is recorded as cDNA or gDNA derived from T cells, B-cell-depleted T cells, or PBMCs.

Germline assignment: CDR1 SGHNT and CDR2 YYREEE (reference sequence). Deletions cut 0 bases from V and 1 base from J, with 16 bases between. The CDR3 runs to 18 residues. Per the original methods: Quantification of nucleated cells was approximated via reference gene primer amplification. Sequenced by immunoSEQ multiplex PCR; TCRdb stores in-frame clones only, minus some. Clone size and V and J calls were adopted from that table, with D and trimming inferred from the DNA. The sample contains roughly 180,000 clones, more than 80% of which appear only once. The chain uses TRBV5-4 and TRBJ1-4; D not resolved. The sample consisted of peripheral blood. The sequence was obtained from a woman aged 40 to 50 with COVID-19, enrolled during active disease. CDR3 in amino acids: CASSLGPGLRGTNEKLFF. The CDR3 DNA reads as TGTGCCAGCAGCTTGGGACCGGGTCTCCGAGGAACTAATGAAAAACTGTTTTTT.